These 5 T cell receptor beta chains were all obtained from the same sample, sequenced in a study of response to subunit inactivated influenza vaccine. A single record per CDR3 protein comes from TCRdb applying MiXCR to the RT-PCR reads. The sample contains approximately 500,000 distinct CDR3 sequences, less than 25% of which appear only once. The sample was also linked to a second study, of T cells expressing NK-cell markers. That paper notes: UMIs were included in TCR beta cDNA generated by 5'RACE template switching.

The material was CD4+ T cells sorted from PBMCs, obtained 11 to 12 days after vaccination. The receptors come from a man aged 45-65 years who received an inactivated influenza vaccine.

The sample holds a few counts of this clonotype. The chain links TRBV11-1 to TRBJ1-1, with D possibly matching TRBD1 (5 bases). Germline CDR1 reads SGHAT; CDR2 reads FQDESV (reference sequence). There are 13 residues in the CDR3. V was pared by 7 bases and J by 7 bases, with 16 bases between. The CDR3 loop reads CASTLARGGEAFF. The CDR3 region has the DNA TGTGCCAGCACCCTGGCTAGGGGTGGTGAAGCTTTCTTT.

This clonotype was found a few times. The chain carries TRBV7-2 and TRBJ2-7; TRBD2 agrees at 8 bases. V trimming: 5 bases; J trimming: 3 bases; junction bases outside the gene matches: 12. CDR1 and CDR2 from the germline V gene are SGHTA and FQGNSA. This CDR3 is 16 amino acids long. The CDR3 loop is CASSIDPAGGGYEQYF. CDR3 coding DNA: TGTGCCAGCAGCATCGACCCTGCGGGGGGAGGCTACGAGCAGTACTTC.

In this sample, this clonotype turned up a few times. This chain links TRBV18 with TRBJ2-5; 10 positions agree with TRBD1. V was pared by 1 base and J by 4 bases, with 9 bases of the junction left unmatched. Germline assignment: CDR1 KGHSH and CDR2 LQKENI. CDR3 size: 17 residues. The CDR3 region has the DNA TGTGCCAGCTCACCACTACCGAGGACAGGGGGGACAGAGACCCAGTACTTC. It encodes CASSPLPRTGGTETQYF.

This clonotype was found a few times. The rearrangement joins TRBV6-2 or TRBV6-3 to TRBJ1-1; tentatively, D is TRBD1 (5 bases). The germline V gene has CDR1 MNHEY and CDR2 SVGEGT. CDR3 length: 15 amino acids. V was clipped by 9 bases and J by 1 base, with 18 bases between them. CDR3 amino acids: CASCTWGGRNTEAFF. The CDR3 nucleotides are TGTGCCAGTTGCACCTGGGGGGGAAGGAACACTGAAGCTTTCTTT.

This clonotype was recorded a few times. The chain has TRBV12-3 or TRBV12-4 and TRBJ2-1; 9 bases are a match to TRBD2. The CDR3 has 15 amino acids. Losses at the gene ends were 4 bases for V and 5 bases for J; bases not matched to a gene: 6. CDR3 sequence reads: CASSYSGGVNNEQFF. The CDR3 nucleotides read TGTGCCAGCAGTTATAGCGGGGGAGTCAACAATGAGCAGTTCTTC.